These 3 T cell receptor beta chains originate from one sample sequenced in a study of OX40 agonist ivuxolimab in advanced cancers. TCRdb's copy holds only in-frame clones and misses some; the assay was immunoSEQ multiplex PCR. The repertoire includes 50,000 to 75,000 clones, about 88% of them detected once, and over 0.65% sits in the top ten. This material consisted of CD4+ or CD8+ T cells sorted from blood, taken in a trial of the OX40 agonist ivuxolimab. Receptor source: an adult with an advanced solid tumor such as melanoma, head and neck, liver or kidney cancer.

The chain uses TRBV28 and TRBJ2-7; D not resolved. The germline V and J ends were trimmed by 2 bases and 10 bases, with 9 bases remaining between them. Germline CDR1 and CDR2: MDHEN and SYDVKM. This CDR3 spans 11 amino acids. CDR3 amino acids: CASSLKWVQYF. CDR3 in DNA: TGTGCCAGCAGTTTAAAGTGGGTTCAGTACTTC.

The rearrangement links TRBV5-1 to TRBJ2-3, with D perhaps TRBD1 or TRBD2 (5 bases each). V lost 2 bases and J lost 5, with 18 bases in between. In germline, CDR1 is SGHRS, CDR2 YFSETQ. This CDR3 comprises 16 residues. The CDR3 sequence is CASSFEGRPRVDTQYF. The CDR3 DNA sequence: TGCGCCAGCAGCTTTGAGGGGAGACCTCGGGTAGATACGCAGTATTTT.

This chain joins TRBV10-1 and TRBJ2-1, with D tentatively TRBD2 (5 bases). The V and J ends lost 11 bases and 4 bases respectively, with 24 bases between them. The CDR3 contains 16 residues. Germline values: CDR1 WNHNN, CDR2 SYGVQD (reference sequence). The chain's CDR3 is CAGSVALEVGYNEQFF. The CDR3 nucleotides read TGCGCCGGGTCCGTAGCGTTAGAGGTTGGTTACAATGAGCAGTTCTTC.